Only a few counts were recorded for the clone carrying this T cell receptor beta chain. The antigen is not known. These data are taken from a study of T cells in Graves' hyperthyroidism and ophthalmopathy. As for the study in general: At initial diagnosis, before any treatment had begun, peripheral blood was obtained.

General study findings and limits: Expanded thyroid clonotypes (above 0.001) were mostly also found in blood.

Per the germline V gene, CDR1 is SGHKS and CDR2 is YYEKEE (reference sequence). The CDR3 sequence is 14 residues long. The V gene lost 2 bases and the J gene lost 5 bases, with 11 bases spanning the gap. TCR beta CDR3 regions were amplified from RNA transcripts. In the first-round RT-PCR of the TCR CDR3, the HTBI primer set was used. One entry per CDR3 protein results from TCRdb running MiXCR on the multiplex PCR reads. The repertoire holds more than 550,000 distinct CDR3 sequences, roughly 17% seen once, with roughly a sixth in the top ten. Exclusion followed for patients with uncontrolled infection, other autoimmune disease, pregnancy or lactation.

The V and J genes are TRBV5-5 and TRBJ2-1; tentatively, D is TRBD1 (6 bases). Sequencing was done on a sample of blood. The receptor comes from a man in his fifties or sixties with Graves' hyperthyroidism. CDR3 in amino acids: CASSLQGADNEQFF. The DNA of the CDR3 is TGTGCCAGCAGCTTACAGGGAGCGGACAATGAGCAGTTCTTC.